Listed below are T cell receptor beta chains from one sample, sequenced in a study of blood T cell repertoires in COVID-19. The repertoire was sequenced with immunoSEQ multiplex PCR; TCRdb's copy has only in-frame clones and lacks some. Altogether 25,000 to 35,000 clones are present, around 90% being singletons, with the ten largest covering about 5.8%. Material for sequencing was peripheral blood. Source of these receptors: a man aged 60-69 years with active COVID-19. CDR3s include the opening cysteine and the closing phenylalanine or tryptophan. Each record gives: J gene, clone size, V gene, D gene, CDR3 DNA, CDR3 protein. A D gene is named only where the DNA matches it firmly. Some rows have no size entry. The others give once, few or many, or a class for an expanded clone.

J: TRBJ2-5; size: .; V: TRBV28; D: TRBD1; DNA: TGTGCCAGCAGTGGCATGGGACAGGGAAGAGAGACCCAGTACTTC; CDR3: CASSGMGQGRETQYF
J: TRBJ2-7; size: once; V: TRBV3-1/TRBV3-2; D: TRBD2; DNA: TGTGCCAGCAGCCCTAGCGGGGGGGTCTACGAGCAGTACTTC; CDR3: CASSPSGGVYEQYF
J: TRBJ1-6; size: .; V: TRBV7-2; D: .; DNA: TGTGCCAGCAGCTTAGAAGGGACACTATCTTTACCCCTCCACTTT; CDR3: CASSLEGTLSLPLHF
J: TRBJ2-1; size: once; V: TRBV29-1; D: .; DNA: TGCAGCGTTGTAGTTCGACAGGTAGGCGGTGAGCAGTTCTTC; CDR3: CSVVVRQVGGEQFF
J: TRBJ2-7; size: .; V: TRBV18; D: .; DNA: TGTGCCAGCTCTCCCGACAGATACGAGCAGTACTTC; CDR3: CASSPDRYEQYF
J: TRBJ1-2; size: few; V: TRBV24-1; D: .; DNA: TGTGCCACCAGTGATTTCAGGGGTTCGGGCTACACCTTC; CDR3: CATSDFRGSGYTF
J: TRBJ2-7; size: .; V: TRBV18; D: TRBD2; DNA: TGTGCCAGCTCACCAAGCGGGGGGCCATACGAGCAGTACTTC; CDR3: CASSPSGGPYEQYF
J: TRBJ2-7; size: .; V: TRBV5-1; D: .; DNA: TGCGCCAGCAGCTCGTTAGAGGAGGGGGCGGGTGAGCAGTACTTC; CDR3: CASSSLEEGAGEQYF
J: TRBJ2-1; size: .; V: TRBV11-3; D: TRBD2; DNA: TGTGCCAGCAGCGTGACTAGCGGGGGGGATGAGCAGTTCTTC; CDR3: CASSVTSGGDEQFF
J: TRBJ2-3; size: .; V: TRBV2; D: TRBD1; DNA: TGTGCCAGCAGTAGGGACAGCTATACAGATACGCAGTATTTT; CDR3: CASSRDSYTDTQYF
J: TRBJ2-1; size: .; V: TRBV5-1; D: TRBD2; DNA: TGCGCCAGCAGTCTCGGACTAGCGGCATCCTACAATGAGCAGTTCTTC; CDR3: CASSLGLAASYNEQFF
J: TRBJ1-5; size: .; V: TRBV6-5; D: .; DNA: TGTGCCAGCACCCTCCAGGGAGGGGCGGGTCAGCCCCAGCATTTT; CDR3: CASTLQGGAGQPQHF
J: TRBJ1-1; size: .; V: TRBV5-1; D: .; DNA: TGCGCCAGCTTCCTCCTCGGGGTCGGTGAGACTGAAGCTTTCTTT; CDR3: CASFLLGVGETEAFF
J: TRBJ2-1; size: once; V: TRBV7-3; D: .; DNA: TGTGCCAGCAGCTTATACGGGGTTGAGCAGTTCTTC; CDR3: CASSLYGVEQFF
J: TRBJ1-2; size: once; V: TRBV28; D: TRBD1; DNA: TGTGCCAGCAGTCACAACCGGGACAGTGTTTGGCCTAACTATGGCTACACCTTC; CDR3: CASSHNRDSVWPNYGYTF
J: TRBJ2-7; size: .; V: TRBV2; D: TRBD1; DNA: TGTGCCAGCGGACCCCGGGACAGGGGGCTCTTTGAGCAGTACTTC; CDR3: CASGPRDRGLFEQYF
J: TRBJ2-3; size: .; V: TRBV19; D: TRBD1; DNA: TGTGCCAGTAGTGTGGGACAGGGCACAGATACGCAGTATTTT; CDR3: CASSVGQGTDTQYF
J: TRBJ1-2; size: .; V: TRBV4-1; D: TRBD1; DNA: TGCGCCAGCAGCCAAGTAGGAGGCAGGGGGTATGGCTACACCTTC; CDR3: CASSQVGGRGYGYTF
J: TRBJ1-4; size: .; V: TRBV10-2; D: TRBD1; DNA: TGCGCCAGCAGGGGACAGGGGGCGAACGAAAAACTGTTTTTT; CDR3: CASRGQGANEKLFF
J: TRBJ2-3; size: once; V: TRBV11-3; D: .; DNA: TGTGCCAGCAGCCCTAACGGGGAACGGGGGTCCCGGGGTACGCAGTATTTT; CDR3: CASSPNGERGSRGTQYF
J: TRBJ2-5; size: .; V: TRBV7-9; D: TRBD2; DNA: TGTGCCAGCAGAGTTTATAGCGGGGCTAAACAAGAGACCCAGTACTTC; CDR3: CASRVYSGAKQETQYF
J: TRBJ1-6; size: once; V: TRBV14; D: .; DNA: TGTGCCAGCAGCTTGCCAGGGACCTATAATTCACCCCTCCACTTT; CDR3: CASSLPGTYNSPLHF
J: TRBJ2-5; size: .; V: TRBV2; D: .; DNA: TGTGCCAGCATCATAACGGACTTTCCGGGAGAGACCCAGTACTTC; CDR3: CASIITDFPGETQYF
J: TRBJ2-7; size: .; V: TRBV27; D: .; DNA: TGTGCCAGCAGTTTAACTGGCTACGAGCAGTACTTC; CDR3: CASSLTGYEQYF
J: TRBJ2-1; size: .; V: TRBV11-1; D: .; DNA: TGTGCCAGCACCTTGGGCGGGCGCCCATTGTCAAATGAGCAGTTCTTC; CDR3: CASTLGGRPLSNEQFF
J: TRBJ2-6; size: .; V: TRBV7-2; D: .; DNA: TGTGCCAGCAGCTTAGCCCTCTCTGGGGCCAACGTCCTGACTTTC; CDR3: CASSLALSGANVLTF
J: TRBJ1-2; size: .; V: TRBV19; D: .; DNA: TGTGCCAGTAGCCCTCGAGATGGAGGGCCCTATGGCTACACCTTC; CDR3: CASSPRDGGPYGYTF
J: TRBJ1-3; size: .; V: TRBV5-1; D: .; DNA: TGCGCCAGCAGCTTGGGGGGGCTTACAGGAAACACCATATATTTT; CDR3: CASSLGGLTGNTIYF
J: TRBJ1-3; size: .; V: TRBV5-1; D: .; DNA: TGCGCCAGCAGCTTGGACAGGGCCTCTGGAAACACCATATATTTT; CDR3: CASSLDRASGNTIYF
J: TRBJ1-3; size: .; V: TRBV7-2; D: TRBD1; DNA: TGTGCCAGCAGCTTAGAGCAAGGGGGCCTCGGAAACACCATATATTTT; CDR3: CASSLEQGGLGNTIYF
J: TRBJ1-5; size: .; V: TRBV5-8; D: TRBD1; DNA: TGTGCCAGCAGCTTGGGGACAGGGGGACGGCGTAGCAATCAGCCCCAGCATTTT; CDR3: CASSLGTGGRRSNQPQHF
J: TRBJ2-5; size: .; V: TRBV6-6; D: TRBD2; DNA: TGTGCCAGCAGGAGTCCGGGGGGGCAAGAGACCCAGTACTTC; CDR3: CASRSPGGQETQYF
J: TRBJ2-7; size: .; V: TRBV15; D: TRBD1; DNA: TGTGCCACCAGCGGCAGCTCTCTCGGACAGGGCAGGGTCTACGAGCAGTACTTC; CDR3: CATSGSSLGQGRVYEQYF
J: TRBJ1-6; size: .; V: TRBV6-5; D: TRBD1; DNA: TGTGCCAGCAGTACGGGGACAGGAAGTGATTCACCCCTCCACTTT; CDR3: CASSTGTGSDSPLHF
J: TRBJ2-7; size: medium-sized; V: TRBV2; D: TRBD1; DNA: TGTGCCAGCACCACAGGGGGTTCCTCCTACGAGCAGTACTTC; CDR3: CASTTGGSSYEQYF
J: TRBJ1-6; size: .; V: TRBV18; D: .; DNA: TGTGCCAGCTCACCAGAGACAAGTAATTCACCCCTCCACTTT; CDR3: CASSPETSNSPLHF
J: TRBJ2-1; size: .; V: TRBV7-3; D: TRBD2; DNA: TGTGCCAGCAGCTCGAGTCCCGGGACTAGCTACAATGAGCAGTTCTTC; CDR3: CASSSSPGTSYNEQFF
J: TRBJ1-6; size: .; V: TRBV7-3; D: .; DNA: TGTGCCAGCAGCTCGACTTATAATTCACCCCTCCACTTT; CDR3: CASSSTYNSPLHF
J: TRBJ1-4; size: .; V: TRBV7-9; D: TRBD1; DNA: TGTGCCAGCAGGCGGACAGGGGTTAGTGAAAAACTGTTTTTT; CDR3: CASRRTGVSEKLFF
J: TRBJ2-5; size: .; V: TRBV7-2; D: TRBD2; DNA: TGTGCCAGCAGCTTATCCCCGGGAGGGACCCAGTACTTC; CDR3: CASSLSPGGTQYF
J: TRBJ1-2; size: .; V: TRBV7-3; D: .; DNA: TGTGCCAGCAGCTTAACTGCGGGGGGCAGCTACACCTTC; CDR3: CASSLTAGGSYTF
J: TRBJ2-5; size: .; V: TRBV10-3; D: TRBD1; DNA: TGTGCCATCAGTGAGCCGCTAGGGGGACAGGGACAAGAGACCCAGTACTTC; CDR3: CAISEPLGGQGQETQYF